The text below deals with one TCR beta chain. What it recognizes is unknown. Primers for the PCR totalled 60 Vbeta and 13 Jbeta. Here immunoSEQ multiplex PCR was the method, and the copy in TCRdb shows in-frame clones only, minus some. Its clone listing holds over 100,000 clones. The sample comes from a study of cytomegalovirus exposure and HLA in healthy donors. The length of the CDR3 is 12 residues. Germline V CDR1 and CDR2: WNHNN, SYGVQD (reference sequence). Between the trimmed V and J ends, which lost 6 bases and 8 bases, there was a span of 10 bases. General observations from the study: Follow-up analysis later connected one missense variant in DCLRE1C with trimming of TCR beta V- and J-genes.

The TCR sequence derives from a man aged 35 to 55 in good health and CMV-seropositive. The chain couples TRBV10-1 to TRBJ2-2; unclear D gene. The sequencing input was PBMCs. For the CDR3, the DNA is TGCGCCAGCAGCCGAAGAGTAGGGGAGCTGTTTTTT. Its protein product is CASSRRVGELFF.